This TCR beta chain was obtained from a study of cytomegalovirus exposure and HLA in healthy donors. Primers included in the PCR were 60 Vbeta and 13 Jbeta primers. Repertoires were generated with immunoSEQ multiplex PCR, while TCRdb's copy carries only in-frame clones and drops some. This sample yields more than 80,000 clones, of which roughly 73% are seen a single time; about 2.3% belongs to the top ten. Germline assignment: CDR1 SGHVS and CDR2 FNYEAQ. V was pared by 1 base and J by 6 bases, with 10 bases between. There are 15 residues in the CDR3. The origin of this receptor is a man aged 35 to 55 in good health and CMV-seronegative. Specimen: PBMCs. The chain carries TRBV7-6 and TRBJ1-6; D is possibly TRBD1 (5 bases). This CDR3 is CASSLDQGGNSPLHF. The CDR3, as DNA: TGTGCCAGCAGCTTAGATCAGGGAGGTAATTCACCCCTCCACTTT.